This TCR beta chain comes out of a study of blood T cell repertoires in COVID-19. TCRdb's copy holds only in-frame clones and misses some; the assay was immunoSEQ multiplex PCR. The sample includes a few hundred thousand clones, 80% to 90% of them seen just once. The CDR3 length is 15 residues. CDR1 and CDR2 from the germline V gene are MDHEN and SYDVKM. V gave up 4 bases and J gave up 8 bases, with 18 bases separating them. This clone was counted once. The receptor comes from a middle-aged woman with acute COVID-19. V and J are TRBV28 and TRBJ2-1; tentative D call: TRBD1 (6 bases). The sequenced material came from PBMCs or T cells enriched from blood (not recorded which). The CDR3 protein is CASSWGRGFSYEQFF. The CDR3 DNA reads TGTGCCAGCAGTTGGGGCAGGGGTTTTAGCTATGAGCAGTTCTTC.